Below are 21 T cell receptor beta chains sequenced from a single sample in a study of blood T cell repertoires in COVID-19. Generated by immunoSEQ multiplex PCR, the TCRdb table keeps only in-frame clones and is missing some. Of about 240,000 clones listed, around 83% were seen once; the top ten hold 3% to 4%. Sequencing was performed on peripheral blood. The receptors derive from a young woman with acute or convalescent COVID-19.

The chain uses TRBV6-2 or TRBV6-3 and TRBJ1-1, with D maybe TRBD1 (6 bases). The CDR3 has 17 amino acids. Germline lookup yields CDR1 MNHEY and CDR2 SVGEGT. V lost 2 bases and J lost 0, with 16 bases in between. The CDR3 DNA reads TGTGCCAGCAGTTACAGTCAGGGGACCATGATGAACACTGAAGCTTTCTTT. It codes for CASSYSQGTMMNTEAFF.

This chain joins TRBV4-3 and TRBJ2-1, with D perhaps TRBD1 (6 bases). The V end was cut by 1 base, the J end by 4 bases, with 14 bases between. CDR3 size: 16 residues. Germline V gene lookup returns CDR1 LGHNA and CDR2 YSLEER. The CDR3 region is CASSQAGTLRYNEQFF. The CDR3 bases are TGCGCCAGCAGCCAAGCCGGGACACTCCGGTACAATGAGCAGTTCTTC.

This sequence joins TRBV6-6 and TRBJ1-6, with D maybe TRBD1 (5 bases). This CDR3 has 10 amino acids. Germline CDR1 and CDR2: MNHNY and SVGAGI (reference sequence). Trimming took off 11 bases at V and 8 bases at J, with 7 bases between the two ends. CDR3 coding DNA: TGTGCCGGGGGGGATTCACCCCTCCACTTT. This gives the protein CAGGDSPLHF.

The chain combines TRBV19 with TRBJ1-1, with D unresolved. Germline CDR1 reads LNHDA; CDR2 reads SQIVND (reference sequence). The CDR3 extends over 14 amino acids. The ends were cut back, 3 bases at V and 8 bases at J, with 16 bases in the middle. The CDR3, as DNA: TGTGCCAGTAGTATGATACATCCGCCCCAAGAAGCTTTCTTT. This sequence encodes CASSMIHPPQEAFF.

The gene calls are TRBV13 and TRBJ2-4; tentatively, D is TRBD1 (6 bases). Per germline, CDR1 PRHDT and CDR2 FYEKMQ (reference sequence). CDR3 length: 13 residues. The V end lost 5 bases, the J end lost 9 bases, and 14 bases lay between the germline ends. The CDR3 DNA is TGTGCCAGCAGCCAACAGGGTAGCGTCATTCAGTACTTC. It specifies CASSQQGSVIQYF.

V is TRBV19 and J is TRBJ2-1, with a possible D match to TRBD2 (7 bases). In germline, CDR1 is LNHDA, CDR2 SQIVND (reference sequence). Trimming stripped 9 bases from V and 5 bases from J, with 20 bases between. CDR3 size: 15 residues. The CDR3 coding sequence is TGTGCCAGCCTAAAATGGGGGGGCGGCGACAATGAGCAGTTCTTC. This codes for CASLKWGGGDNEQFF. Full variable domain (missing parts from reference TRBV19 and TRBJ2-1): DGGITQSPKYLFRKEGQNVTLSCEQNLNHDAMYWYRQDPGQGLRLIYYSQIVNDFQKGDIAEGYSVSREKKESFPLTVTSAQKNPTAFYLCASLKWGGGDNEQFFGPGTRLTVL.

The CDR3 sequence: CASSKKGEGEYF. CDR3 nucleotides: TGTGCCAGCAGCAAAAAGGGGGAGGGCGAGTATTTT. The V gene is TRBV12-3 or TRBV12-4, the J gene TRBJ2-3, with D tentatively TRBD2 (7 bases). V was pared by 6 bases and J by 13 bases, with 17 bases between. The CDR3 has 12 amino acids.

This rearrangement joins TRBV30 to TRBJ2-1; tentatively, D is TRBD2 (5 bases). V was shortened by 1 base and J by 8 bases, with 18 bases between the two germline ends. This CDR3 has 15 amino acids. CDR1 GTSNPN and CDR2 SVGIG come from the germline V gene (reference sequence). CDR3 in DNA: TGTGCCTGGAGTGGGTCAATACTAGTTACCCATGAGCAGTTCTTC. Translation: CAWSGSILVTHEQFF.

The chain has TRBV19 and TRBJ2-7; 12 nucleotides line up with TRBD2. The J segment lost 4 bases and the V segment lost 6 bases, leaving 16 bases of the junction unmatched. Per the germline V gene, CDR1 is LNHDA and CDR2 is SQIVND (reference sequence). The CDR3 runs to 18 residues. CDR3 residues: CASSQDALAGGLRYEQYF. The CDR3 DNA reads as TGTGCCAGTAGCCAGGATGCTCTAGCGGGAGGGCTCCGGTACGAGCAGTACTTC.

This clone was observed a single time. CDR3 amino acids: CASSQNPGGISSYEQYF. Written as DNA, the CDR3 is TGTGCCAGCAGCCAGAACCCAGGGGGCATCAGCTCCTACGAGCAGTACTTC. This chain joins TRBV7-2 and TRBJ2-7, with 8 nucleotides matching TRBD1. The CDR3 spans 17 residues. Trimming removed 5 bases from V and 0 bases from J; junction bases left unmatched: 12. The germline gives CDR1 SGHTA, CDR2 FQGNSA. Supplemented by reference TRBV7-2 and TRBJ2-7, the full variable domain reads GAGVSQSPSNKVTEKGKDVELRCDPISGHTALYWYRQSLGQGLEFLIYFQGNSAPDKSGLPSDRFSAERTGGSVSTLTIQRTQQEDSAVYLCASSQNPGGISSYEQYFGPGTRLTVT.

CDR3 in amino acids: CSAQRGPAEAFF. CDR3 in DNA: TGCAGCGCCCAAAGGGGTCCCGCTGAAGCTTTCTTT. V gene TRBV29-1 combines with J gene TRBJ1-1, with D tentatively TRBD1 (5 bases). Germline CDR1 SQVTM, CDR2 ANQGSEA. V was clipped by 7 bases and J by 6 bases, with 15 bases between them. The CDR3 loop spans 12 amino acids.

The V call is TRBV14, the J call TRBJ2-7; D possibly corresponds to TRBD2 (7 bases). Germline V gene sequence: CDR1 SGHDN, CDR2 FVKESK. Deletions cut 5 bases from V and 9 bases from J, with 17 bases between. The CDR3 covers 13 residues. The CDR3 nucleotides are TGTGCCAGCAGCGATACGGGGGGCAGTCGGCAGTACTTC. This codes for CASSDTGGSRQYF.

This chain links TRBV5-1 with TRBJ1-3; D is perhaps TRBD1 (5 bases). CDR3 length: 15 residues. Germline CDR1 and CDR2: SGHRS and YFSETQ. V was shortened by 3 bases and J by 0 bases, with 10 bases between the two germline ends. The CDR3 protein is CASSSTGVSGNTIYF. The CDR3 nucleotides read TGCGCCAGCAGCTCGACGGGGGTCTCTGGAAACACCATATATTTT.

The CDR3, as DNA: TGCGCCAGCAGCTTGGGGGACTTTAGCAATCAGCCCCAGCATTTT. Its translation: CASSLGDFSNQPQHF. This rearrangement joins TRBV5-1 to TRBJ1-5, with a tentative D call TRBD1 (5 bases). The CDR3 sequence is 15 residues long. From germline, CDR1 is SGHRS and CDR2 YFSETQ. Trimming took 0 bases from V and 0 from J, leaving 7 bases between them.

The rearrangement uses TRBV4-2 and TRBJ1-2; D is perhaps TRBD1 (5 bases). The CDR3 is 15 residues long. Germline CDR1 is LGHNA and CDR2 is YNFKEQ. The ends were cut back, 0 bases at V and 2 bases at J, with 10 bases in the middle. In DNA form, the CDR3 reads TGTGCCAGCAGCCAAGAGAAGCAGGGCAACTATGGCTACACCTTC. Protein: CASSQEKQGNYGYTF.

The V gene is TRBV6-5, the J gene TRBJ2-1, with 7 nucleotides matching TRBD1. Germline assignment: CDR1 MNHEY and CDR2 SVGAGI. This CDR3 is built from 16 residues. V was clipped by 0 bases and J by 9 bases; unmatched bases: 11. CDR3 nucleotides: TGTGCCAGCAGTTACTCGCCGACAGGGTTTTTGGGTGAGCAGTTCTTC. Translating it yields CASSYSPTGFLGEQFF.

The V gene is TRBV19, the J gene TRBJ2-1; 12 bases map to TRBD2. The trim removed 6 bases at V and 8 bases at J, leaving 8 bases unmatched. From germline, CDR1 is LNHDA and CDR2 SQIVND (reference sequence). The CDR3 is 15 amino acids. CDR3 loop: CASRNLAGGPDEQFF. In DNA, the CDR3 is TGTGCCAGTAGAAACCTAGCGGGAGGGCCTGATGAGCAGTTCTTC.

The chain combines TRBV4-2 with TRBJ2-1; TRBD1 aligns across 9 bases. Germline CDR1 LGHNA, CDR2 YNFKEQ. CDR3 length: 15 amino acids. V lost 1 base, J lost 9 bases, and 7 bases stayed unmatched. CDR3 sequence: CASSQAGQGIGEQFF. The CDR3 region has the DNA TGTGCCAGCAGCCAAGCGGGACAGGGAATAGGTGAGCAGTTCTTC.

The V and J genes are TRBV2 and TRBJ2-6; 7 bases line up with TRBD1. V was clipped by 8 bases and J by 4 bases; unmatched bases: 8. The CDR3 runs to 15 residues. Germline V lookup: CDR1 SNHLY, CDR2 FYNNEI. CDR3 region: CASEEQGLGANVLTF. CDR3 DNA: TGTGCCAGCGAAGAACAGGGGTTAGGGGCCAACGTCCTGACTTTC.

V usage is TRBV19 and J usage is TRBJ1-5, with D perhaps matching TRBD1 (5 bases). Germline CDR1 is LNHDA and CDR2 is SQIVND (reference sequence). The ends were cut back, 9 bases at V and 5 bases at J, with 11 bases in the middle. The CDR3 is 12 residues long. DNA for the CDR3: TGTGCCAGCGGACACTTGGATCAGCCCCAGCATTTT. It specifies CASGHLDQPQHF.

The rearrangement uses TRBV6-5 and TRBJ2-7; 9 bases agree with TRBD2. The CDR3 covers 16 residues. V shed 0 bases, J shed 7 bases, and the junction held 10 bases outside the gene matches. In germline, CDR1 is MNHEY, CDR2 SVGAGI. In DNA form, the CDR3 reads TGTGCCAGCAGTTACTCGATAGCGGGAGCTCTGGGAGAGCAGTACTTC. Translation gives CASSYSIAGALGEQYF.